This T cell receptor beta chain was identified during a study of CD8 T cells in Susac syndrome. Study-wide findings and caveats: The study acknowledged a relatively small number of individuals in its TCR sequencing and HLA analysis.

Germline V CDR1 and CDR2: SEHNR, FQNEAQ (reference sequence). The V gene end was trimmed by 4 bases and the J gene end by 5 bases; junction bases not matched to a gene: 2. The CDR3 is made up of 14 amino acids. Random hexamers primed reverse transcription of roughly 0.5 to 1 ug RNA. TCRdb fed the immunoSEQ multiplex PCR reads into MiXCR, producing one record per CDR3 protein. Counted here are fewer than 150,000 distinct CDR3 sequences, more than 90% occurring once; the ten biggest clones make up approximately 0.12%. Comment on this clonotype: Its specificity is not known.

Controls matched for sex and age were healthy donors. The chain employs TRBV7-9 and TRBJ2-5; TRBD2 aligns across 12 bases. Material for sequencing was CD4+ T cells from PBMCs. This sequence originates from a human donor in good health. The CDR3 DNA reads as TGTGCCAGCAGCTATACTAGCGGGAGGGAGACCCAGTACTTC. Translated: CASSYTSGRETQYF.